A selection of T cell receptor beta chains follows, all from one sample in a study of beta chain features in type 1 diabetes. Here immunoSEQ multiplex PCR was the method, and the copy in TCRdb shows in-frame clones only, minus some. Of a few hundred thousand clones listed, roughly 12% are singletons. The sequenced sample was naive CD4+ T cells from blood. The receptor source for this set is a woman under 30 with type 1 diabetes. Each CDR3 is given with its conserved first and last residue. D genes are given only for firm matches. For some rows the clone size is stated as once, few or many, or as a class when expanded; others skip it.

d_call j_call clone_size v_call cdr3_aa cdr3_nt
NA TRBJ1-1 NA TRBV30 CAWSVQENTEAFF TGTGCCTGGAGTGTCCAGGAGAACACTGAAGCTTTCTTT
TRBD1 TRBJ1-2 few TRBV7-3 CASSPGQNYGYTF TGTGCCAGCAGCCCGGGACAGAACTATGGCTACACCTTC
NA TRBJ1-2 NA TRBV20-1 CSAALNYGYTF TGCAGTGCTGCGCTTAACTATGGCTACACCTTC
TRBD2 TRBJ2-1 NA TRBV28 CASSRAGGPGNEQFF TGTGCCAGCAGTCGGGCGGGAGGGCCGGGCAATGAGCAGTTCTTC
NA TRBJ2-1 few TRBV28 CASSLASNNEQFF TGTGCCAGCAGTTTAGCTAGCAACAATGAGCAGTTCTTC
NA TRBJ2-2 NA TRBV27 CASSIQVTNTGELFF TGTGCCAGCAGCATACAGGTTACGAACACCGGGGAGCTGTTTTTT
NA TRBJ2-2 NA TRBV18 CASSPVRGSGELFF TGTGCCAGCTCACCGGTGCGGGGATCCGGGGAGCTGTTTTTT
NA TRBJ2-3 NA TRBV11-2 CASSSTGSKSTDTQYF TGTGCCAGCAGCTCCACAGGGTCGAAAAGCACAGATACGCAGTATTTT
NA TRBJ2-5 NA TRBV7-2 CASSFLAIQGQETQYF TGTGCCAGCAGCTTCTTGGCGATCCAGGGCCAAGAGACCCAGTACTTC
NA TRBJ2-7 few TRBV30 CAWSGRGFDEQYF TGTGCCTGGAGTGGAAGAGGGTTCGACGAGCAGTACTTC
TRBD1 TRBJ1-2 few TRBV7-9 CASSARRQGVSTNYGYTF TGTGCCAGCAGCGCCCGTCGACAGGGTGTATCGACTAACTATGGCTACACCTTC
NA TRBJ2-1 few TRBV19 CASSMKWRGRPYNEQFF TGTGCCAGTAGTATGAAATGGCGGGGAAGACCCTACAATGAGCAGTTCTTC
TRBD1 TRBJ2-2 NA TRBV5-1 CASSANRGRTGELFF TGCGCCAGCAGCGCTAACAGGGGAAGGACCGGGGAGCTGTTTTTT
NA TRBJ2-1 few TRBV19 CASSILGDNYNEQFF TGTGCCAGTAGTATTTTGGGGGACAACTACAATGAGCAGTTCTTC
NA TRBJ2-1 NA TRBV30 CAGGRDEQFF TGTGCCGGAGGGAGAGATGAGCAGTTCTTC
NA TRBJ1-2 NA TRBV5-6 CASSSGFSGYGYTF TGTGCCAGCAGCTCGGGATTCAGTGGGTATGGCTACACCTTC
TRBD2 TRBJ2-1 few TRBV11-2 CASSSSGGGYNEQFF TGTGCCAGCAGCTCTAGCGGCGGAGGATACAATGAGCAGTTCTTC
TRBD2 TRBJ2-3 few TRBV4-1 CASSHTTSGSTDTQYF TGCGCCAGCAGCCACACTACTAGCGGGAGCACAGATACGCAGTATTTT
TRBD2 TRBJ2-7 few TRBV9 CASSVRVSGIYEQYF TGTGCCAGCAGCGTACGGGTTAGCGGGATTTACGAGCAGTACTTC
NA TRBJ1-2 few TRBV29-1 CSAREGRGYGYTF TGCAGCGCCCGAGAGGGACGGGGGTATGGCTACACCTTC
TRBD1 TRBJ1-1 NA TRBV11-3 CASSLGGTVPFTEAFF TGTGCCAGCAGCTTAGGGGGGACAGTGCCTTTCACTGAAGCTTTCTTT
TRBD1 TRBJ2-4 NA TRBV29-1 CSAGQGSIDKNIQYF TGCAGCGCAGGACAGGGTTCGATTGACAAAAACATTCAGTACTTC
TRBD2 TRBJ2-4 NA TRBV9 CASSATTGGNIQYF TGTGCCAGCAGCGCAACTACGGGGGGAAACATTCAGTACTTC
NA TRBJ2-2 NA TRBV28 CASSLDGTANTGELFF TGTGCCAGCAGTTTAGACGGCACAGCGAACACCGGGGAGCTGTTTTTT
NA TRBJ1-5 NA TRBV30 CAWSVAGDQPQHF TGTGCCTGGAGTGTAGCCGGAGATCAGCCCCAGCATTTT
NA TRBJ2-7 NA TRBV19 CASSIAGIYEQYF TGTGCCAGTAGTATCGCAGGGATCTACGAGCAGTACTTC
TRBD2 TRBJ2-1 NA TRBV6-5 CASTLAGGPSYEQFF TGTGCCAGCACCCTAGCGGGAGGGCCCTCGTATGAGCAGTTCTTC
NA TRBJ2-1 few TRBV7-9 CASSFGTSPSNEQFF TGTGCCAGCAGCTTCGGAACTAGTCCTAGCAATGAGCAGTTCTTC
TRBD2 TRBJ2-1 NA TRBV9 CASSVGGTSGTSSYNEQFF TGTGCCAGCAGCGTAGGAGGGACTAGCGGAACGAGCTCCTACAATGAGCAGTTCTTC
NA TRBJ2-2 NA TRBV6-6 CASSYRGTGELFF TGTGCCAGCAGTTATCGGGGAACCGGGGAGCTGTTTTTT
NA TRBJ2-5 NA TRBV27 CASSFQGTLETQYF TGTGCCAGCAGTTTTCAGGGCACCTTGGAGACCCAGTACTTC
NA TRBJ1-5 few TRBV7-9 CASSSLFGEPQHF TGTGCCAGCAGCTCACTTTTCGGGGAGCCCCAGCATTTT
TRBD1 TRBJ1-4 NA TRBV27 CASSWGTASPEKLFF TGTGCCAGCAGTTGGGGGACAGCAAGCCCTGAAAAACTGTTTTTT
NA TRBJ2-7 few TRBV7-9 CASSNGQPRNDQYF TGTGCCAGCAGCAACGGACAGCCAAGGAACGACCAGTACTTC
TRBD2 TRBJ2-3 NA TRBV5-6 CASSAGLGDSTDTQYF TGTGCCAGCAGCGCGGGACTAGGGGATAGCACAGATACGCAGTATTTT
NA TRBJ2-1 few TRBV2 CASSETASLFF TGTGCCAGCAGTGAAACAGCCTCCCTGTTCTTC
TRBD2 TRBJ2-7 NA TRBV7-8 CASSRLAGAYEQYF TGTGCCAGCAGCAGACTAGCGGGAGCCTACGAGCAGTACTTC
NA TRBJ2-5 NA TRBV5-1 CASSLGQGKETQYF TGCGCCAGCAGCTTAGGTCAGGGGAAAGAGACCCAGTACTTC
NA TRBJ1-1 NA TRBV30 CACSPTGSGAFF TGTGCCTGCTCCCCTACGGGATCCGGAGCTTTCTTT
TRBD1 TRBJ1-5 few TRBV6-5 CASSYSKGARDQPQHF TGTGCCAGCAGTTACTCTAAGGGGGCACGAGATCAGCCCCAGCATTTT
TRBD2 TRBJ2-2 NA TRBV5-1 CASSLGLAGTGELFF TGCGCCAGCAGCCTCGGACTAGCGGGAACCGGGGAGCTGTTTTTT
TRBD2 TRBJ2-2 NA TRBV9 CASSVASGASNTGELFF TGTGCCAGCAGCGTAGCTAGCGGCGCATCGAACACCGGGGAGCTGTTTTTT